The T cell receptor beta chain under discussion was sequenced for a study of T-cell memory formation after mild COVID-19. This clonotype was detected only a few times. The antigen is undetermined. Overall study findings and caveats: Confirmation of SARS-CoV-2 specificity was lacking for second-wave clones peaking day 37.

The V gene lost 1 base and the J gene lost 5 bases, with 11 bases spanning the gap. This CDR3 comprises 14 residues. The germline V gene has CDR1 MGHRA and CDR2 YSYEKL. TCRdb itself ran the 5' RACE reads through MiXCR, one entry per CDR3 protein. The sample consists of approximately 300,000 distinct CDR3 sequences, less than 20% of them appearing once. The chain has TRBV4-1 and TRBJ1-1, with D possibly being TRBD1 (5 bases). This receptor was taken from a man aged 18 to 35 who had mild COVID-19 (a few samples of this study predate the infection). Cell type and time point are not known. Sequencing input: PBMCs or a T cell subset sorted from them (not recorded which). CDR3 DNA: TGCGCCAGCAGCCAAGCACCGGGGGGAACTGAAGCTTTCTTT. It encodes CASSQAPGGTEAFF.